The present entry profiles one T cell receptor beta chain with its context. Its antigen is unidentified. PBMCs were derived from roughly 10 ml fresh peripheral blood. The sample is drawn from a study of T cells in Graves' hyperthyroidism and ophthalmopathy. Study findings and constraints: Ophthalmopathy got predicted by the model a median around 6.6 months before its onset.

Amplification yielded TCR beta CDR3 regions, with RNA transcripts as the source. Initially, a first-round RT-PCR of the TCR CDR3 employed the HTBI primer set. TCRdb processed the multiplex PCR reads anew with MiXCR; each CDR3 protein has one entry. The repertoire holds hundreds of thousands of distinct CDR3 sequences, with 20% to 30% as singletons. Sequencing was carried out using blood. This TCR was recovered from a man in his forties or fifties with Graves' hyperthyroidism.

CDR3 coding DNA: TGTGCCAGCAGAATAACAGGGTTCTCTGGAAACACCATATATTTT. Translation gives CASRITGFSGNTIYF. The V and J genes are TRBV6-1 and TRBJ1-3, with D perhaps TRBD1 (6 bases). V lost 6 bases to trimming and J lost 0 bases, with 12 bases between them. Germline assignment: CDR1 MNHNS and CDR2 SASEGT. The CDR3 is 15 amino acids.